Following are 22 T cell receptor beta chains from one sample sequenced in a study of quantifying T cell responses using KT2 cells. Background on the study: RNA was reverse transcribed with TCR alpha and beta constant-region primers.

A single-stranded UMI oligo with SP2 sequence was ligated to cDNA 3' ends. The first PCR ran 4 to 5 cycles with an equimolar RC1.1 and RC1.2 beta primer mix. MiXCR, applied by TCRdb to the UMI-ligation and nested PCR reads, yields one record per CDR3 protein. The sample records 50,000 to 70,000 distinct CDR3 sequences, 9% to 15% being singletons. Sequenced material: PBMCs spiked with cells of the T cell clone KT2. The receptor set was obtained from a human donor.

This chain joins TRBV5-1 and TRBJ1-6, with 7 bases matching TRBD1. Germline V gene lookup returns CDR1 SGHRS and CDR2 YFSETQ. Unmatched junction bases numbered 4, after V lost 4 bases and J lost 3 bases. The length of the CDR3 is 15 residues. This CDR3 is CASSLGTVYNSPLHF. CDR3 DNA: TGCGCCAGCAGCCTGGGGACAGTCTATAATTCACCCCTCCACTTT.

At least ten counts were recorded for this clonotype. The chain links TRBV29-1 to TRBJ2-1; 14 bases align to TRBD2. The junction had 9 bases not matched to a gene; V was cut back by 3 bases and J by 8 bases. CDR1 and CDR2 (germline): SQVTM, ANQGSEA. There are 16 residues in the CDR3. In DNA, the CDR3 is TGCAGCGTTGACGCCGCGGGACTAGCGGGAGTGGATGAGCAGTTCTTC. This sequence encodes CSVDAAGLAGVDEQFF.

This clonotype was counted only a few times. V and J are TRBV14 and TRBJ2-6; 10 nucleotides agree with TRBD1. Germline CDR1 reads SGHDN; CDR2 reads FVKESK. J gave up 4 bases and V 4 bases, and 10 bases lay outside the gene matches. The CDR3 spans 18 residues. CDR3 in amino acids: CASSRRRQGATGANVLTF. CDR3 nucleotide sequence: TGTGCCAGCAGCCGCCGCAGACAGGGGGCCACCGGGGCCAACGTCCTGACTTTC.

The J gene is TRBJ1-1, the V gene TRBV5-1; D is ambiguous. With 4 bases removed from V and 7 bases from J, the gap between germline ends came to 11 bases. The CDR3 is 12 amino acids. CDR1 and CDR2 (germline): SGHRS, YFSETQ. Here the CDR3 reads CASSLGSREAFF. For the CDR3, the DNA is TGCGCCAGCAGCCTGGGGTCCCGTGAAGCTTTCTTT.

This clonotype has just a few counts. CDR3 nucleotide sequence: TGTGCCAGCAGCTTGCCCTTACTGGACGGAGGCGGCTACACCTTC. This sequence encodes CASSLPLLDGGGYTF. J is TRBJ1-2 and V is TRBV5-6, with unresolved D. The CDR3 has 15 residues. V lost 1 base and J lost 8, with 18 bases in between. Germline assignment: CDR1 SGHDT and CDR2 YYEEEE. Based on the CDR3 plus reference TRBV5-6 and TRBJ1-2, the full variable domain is DAGVTQSPTHLIKTRGQQVTLRCSPKSGHDTVSWYQQALGQGPQFIFQYYEEEERQRGNFPDRFSGHQFPNYSSELNVNALLLGDSALYLCASSLPLLDGGGYTFGSGTRLTVV.

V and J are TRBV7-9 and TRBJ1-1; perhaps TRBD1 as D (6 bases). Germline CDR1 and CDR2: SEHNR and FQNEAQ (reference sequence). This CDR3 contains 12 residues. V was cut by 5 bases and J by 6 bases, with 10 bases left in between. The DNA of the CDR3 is TGTGCCAGCAGCCCAGGGGAAGCTGAAGCTTTCTTT. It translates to CASSPGEAEAFF.

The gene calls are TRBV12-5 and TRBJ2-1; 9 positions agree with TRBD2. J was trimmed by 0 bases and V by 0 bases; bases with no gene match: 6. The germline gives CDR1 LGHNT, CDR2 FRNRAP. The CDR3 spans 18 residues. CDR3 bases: TGTGCTAGTGGTTTGGTACTGGCGGGGGGGAGCTCCTACAATGAGCAGTTCTTC. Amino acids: CASGLVLAGGSSYNEQFF.

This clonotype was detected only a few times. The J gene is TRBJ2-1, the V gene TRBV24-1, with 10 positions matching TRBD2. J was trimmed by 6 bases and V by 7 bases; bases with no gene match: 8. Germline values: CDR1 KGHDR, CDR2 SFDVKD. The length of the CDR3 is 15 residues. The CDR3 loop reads CATSSSGGSINEQFF. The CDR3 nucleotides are TGTGCCACCAGCTCTAGCGGGGGATCGATCAATGAGCAGTTCTTC.

CDR3 sequence: CASSFNPASRVGEQYF. The CDR3 nucleotides read TGTGCCAGCAGTTTTAACCCGGCCTCTAGGGTGGGGGAGCAGTACTTC. V is TRBV12-3 or TRBV12-4 and J is TRBJ2-7; D gene unclear. V lost 3 bases, J lost 7 bases, and 22 bases lay in between. This CDR3 has 16 residues.

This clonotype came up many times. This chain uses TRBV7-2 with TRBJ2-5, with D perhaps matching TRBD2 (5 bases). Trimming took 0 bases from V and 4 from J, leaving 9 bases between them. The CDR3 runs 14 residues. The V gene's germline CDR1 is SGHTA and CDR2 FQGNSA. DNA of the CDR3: TGTGCCAGCAGCTTAGCACGGGGTACAGAGACCCAGTACTTC. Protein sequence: CASSLARGTETQYF.

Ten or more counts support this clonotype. CDR3 coding DNA: TGTGCCAGCAGTTTACGACAGGGTGAAACAGATACGCAGTATTTT. Amino acids: CASSLRQGETDTQYF. This sequence joins TRBV6-4 and TRBJ2-3, with 7 positions matching TRBD1. The V gene's germline CDR1 is MRHNA and CDR2 SNTAGT. V was clipped by 5 bases and J by 3 bases; unmatched bases: 8. This CDR3 region has 15 residues.

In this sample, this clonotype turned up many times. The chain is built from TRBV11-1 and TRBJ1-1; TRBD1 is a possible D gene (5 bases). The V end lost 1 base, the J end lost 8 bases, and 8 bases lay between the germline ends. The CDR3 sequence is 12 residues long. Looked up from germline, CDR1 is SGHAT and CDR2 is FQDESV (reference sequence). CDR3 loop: CASSLGGVEAFF. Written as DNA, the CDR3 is TGTGCCAGCAGCTTAGGAGGGGTAGAAGCTTTCTTT.

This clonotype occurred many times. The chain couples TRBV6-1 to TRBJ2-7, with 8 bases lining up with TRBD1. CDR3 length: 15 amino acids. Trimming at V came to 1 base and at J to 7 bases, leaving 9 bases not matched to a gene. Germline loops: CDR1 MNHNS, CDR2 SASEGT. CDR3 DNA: TGTGCCAGCAGTGAAGGGCCTGACAGGGGTCGGGAGCAGTACTTC. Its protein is CASSEGPDRGREQYF.

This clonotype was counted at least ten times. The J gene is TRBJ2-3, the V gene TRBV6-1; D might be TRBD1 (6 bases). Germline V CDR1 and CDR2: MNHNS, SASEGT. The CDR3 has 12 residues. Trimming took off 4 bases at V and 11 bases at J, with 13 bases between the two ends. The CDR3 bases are TGTGCCAGCAGTGGAGGGGGTCGAAAGCAGTATTTT. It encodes CASSGGGRKQYF.

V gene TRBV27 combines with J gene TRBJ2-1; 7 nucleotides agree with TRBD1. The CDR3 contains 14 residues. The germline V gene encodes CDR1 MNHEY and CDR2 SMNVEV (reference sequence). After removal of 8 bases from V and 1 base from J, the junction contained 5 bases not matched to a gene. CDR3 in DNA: TGTGCCAGCGCTGACAGGGCGTCCTACAATGAGCAGTTCTTC. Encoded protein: CASADRASYNEQFF.

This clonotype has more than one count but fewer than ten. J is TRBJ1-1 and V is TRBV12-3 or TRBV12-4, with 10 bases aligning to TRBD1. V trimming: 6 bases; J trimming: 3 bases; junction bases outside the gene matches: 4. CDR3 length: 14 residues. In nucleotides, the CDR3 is TGTGCCAGCAGGACAGGGGGCAGGCACACTGAAGCTTTCTTT. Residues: CASRTGGRHTEAFF.

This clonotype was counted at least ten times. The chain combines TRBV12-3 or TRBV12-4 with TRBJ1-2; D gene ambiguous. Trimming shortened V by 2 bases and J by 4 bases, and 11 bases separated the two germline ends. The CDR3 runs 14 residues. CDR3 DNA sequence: TGTGCCAGCAGTTTAAGGGTCTCCTCCTATGGCTACACCTTC. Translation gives CASSLRVSSYGYTF.

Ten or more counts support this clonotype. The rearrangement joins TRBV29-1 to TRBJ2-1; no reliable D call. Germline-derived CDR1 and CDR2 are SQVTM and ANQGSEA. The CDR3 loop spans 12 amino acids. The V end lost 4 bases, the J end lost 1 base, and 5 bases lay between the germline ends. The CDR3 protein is CSVGYSYNEQFF. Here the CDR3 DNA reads TGCAGCGTTGGCTATTCCTACAATGAGCAGTTCTTC.

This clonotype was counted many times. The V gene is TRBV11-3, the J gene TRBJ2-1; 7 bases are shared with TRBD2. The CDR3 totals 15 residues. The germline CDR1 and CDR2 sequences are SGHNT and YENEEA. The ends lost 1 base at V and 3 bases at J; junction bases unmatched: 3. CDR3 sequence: CASSLGASGYNEQFF. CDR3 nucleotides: TGTGCCAGCAGCTTAGGCGCTAGCGGCTACAATGAGCAGTTCTTC.

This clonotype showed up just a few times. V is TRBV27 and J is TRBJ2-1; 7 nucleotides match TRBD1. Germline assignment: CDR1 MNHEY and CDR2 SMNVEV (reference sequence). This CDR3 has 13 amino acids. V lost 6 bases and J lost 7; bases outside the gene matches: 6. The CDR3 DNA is TGTGCCAGCAGGAAGGGGGCTGGTAATGAGCAGTTCTTC. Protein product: CASRKGAGNEQFF.

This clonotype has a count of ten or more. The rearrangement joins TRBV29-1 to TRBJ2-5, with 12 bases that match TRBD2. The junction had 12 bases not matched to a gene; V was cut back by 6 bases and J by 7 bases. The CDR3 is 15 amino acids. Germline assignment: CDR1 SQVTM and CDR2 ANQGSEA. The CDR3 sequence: CSVPSTSGGRRTQYF. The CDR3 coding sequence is TGCAGCGTCCCGTCGACTAGCGGGGGCCGGAGGACCCAGTACTTC.

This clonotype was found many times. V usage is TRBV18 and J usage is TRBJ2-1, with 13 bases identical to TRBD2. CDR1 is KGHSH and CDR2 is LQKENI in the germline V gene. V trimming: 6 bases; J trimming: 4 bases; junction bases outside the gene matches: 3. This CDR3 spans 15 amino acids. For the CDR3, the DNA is TGTGCCAGCTCTCCGGGACTAGCGGGGTACAATGAGCAGTTCTTC. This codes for CASSPGLAGYNEQFF.